The 10 T cell receptor beta chains below were found in one sample sequenced in a study of human CD8 memory T cell subsets (TCRdb year 2020). A Human TCR Profiling Kit was used to prepare UMI-labeled 5' RACE TCRbeta libraries. TCRdb reprocessed the reads into one record per CDR3 protein sequence, lacking DNA. The table for this sample shows 9,000 to 15,000 distinct CDR3 sequences. The ten largest clones add up to 14% of the sample. The material sequenced was CD8+ T cells from PBMCs. These receptors all stem from a human donor in good health.

The chain combines TRBV7-9 with TRBJ2-2. Germline-derived CDR1 and CDR2 are SEHNR and FQNEAQ (reference sequence). CDR3 length equals 14 residues. The CDR3 here is CASSFVDRPGELFF.

The chain recombines TRBV7-2 with TRBJ2-2; TCRdb indicates TRBD1, and absent DNA this call remains unverified. Germline V gene data show CDR1 as SGHTA and CDR2 as FQGNSA. The CDR3 length is 16 residues. CDR3 residues: CASSPHRDRVPGELFF.

The V call is TRBV6-4, the J call TRBJ1-6. This CDR3 is 18 amino acids long. The germline V gene encodes CDR1 MRHNA and CDR2 SNTAGT. The chain's CDR3 is CASSDPGRRPEANSPLHF.

The chain is built from TRBV21-1 and TRBJ2-1; the D call from TCRdb, TRBD1, cannot be confirmed without DNA. TRBV21-1 is flagged as a pseudogene. This CDR3 has 14 amino acids. CDR3 sequence: CASSKAQRGNEQFF.

The rearrangement links TRBV6-6 to TRBJ2-1; TCRdb lists TRBD1, though no DNA is available to test this call. The CDR3 is made up of 13 amino acids. The germline gives CDR1 MNHNY, CDR2 SVGAGI (reference sequence). The chain's CDR3 is CASGQGPWNEQFF.

The chain joins TRBV5-1 to TRBJ2-3. Per germline, CDR1 SGHRS and CDR2 YFSETQ. The CDR3 loop spans 14 amino acids. CDR3 sequence: CASSLYPSTDTQYF.

The gene calls are TRBV5-1 and TRBJ2-5; TCRdb's D call of TRBD1 is untestable without DNA. CDR1 is SGHRS and CDR2 is YFSETQ in the germline V gene. The CDR3 extends over 15 amino acids. The CDR3 sequence is CASNPSRTGLATQYF.

The chain carries TRBV5-6 and TRBJ2-1. The CDR3 has 14 amino acids. Germline CDR1 is SGHDT and CDR2 is YYEEEE. CDR3 region: CASSLSPSADEQFF. The full variable domain, in which reference TRBV5-6 and TRBJ2-1 provide the parts outside the CDR3, is DAGVTQSPTHLIKTRGQQVTLRCSPKSGHDTVSWYQQALGQGPQFIFQYYEEEERQRGNFPDRFSGHQFPNYSSELNVNALLLGDSALYLCASSLSPSADEQFFGPGTRLTVL.

This chain connects TRBV28 to TRBJ2-1; the TRBD2 assignment by TCRdb is unverifiable without DNA. Germline lookup yields CDR1 MDHEN and CDR2 SYDVKM. CDR3 size: 16 residues. The CDR3 loop is CASIRLAGGSYNEQFF.

This chain connects TRBV7-9 to TRBJ1-2. CDR3 length: 14 residues. Germline V gene sequence: CDR1 SEHNR, CDR2 FQNEAQ (reference sequence). The CDR3 protein is CASSLWRDNYGYTF.